This passage covers 6 T cell receptor beta chains from one sample sequenced in a study of control samples from healthy donors and cancer patients. Data came from immunoSEQ multiplex PCR; TCRdb stores just in-frame clones and leaves some out. The table shows roughly 64,000 clones, with over 75% occurring only once. Sequencing input: PBMCs. The source is a woman in her 50s with colorectal cancer.

This clone was recorded once. V usage is TRBV28 and J usage is TRBJ1-6, with TRBD1 matching over 7 bases. J was trimmed by 5 bases and V by 2 bases; bases with no gene match: 3. CDR1 is MDHEN and CDR2 is SYDVKM in the germline V gene. The CDR3 sequence is 15 residues long. CDR3: CASSLHQGDNSPLHF. In nucleotides, the CDR3 is TGTGCCAGCAGTTTACACCAGGGGGATAATTCACCCCTCCACTTT.

The chain combines TRBV6-2 or TRBV6-3 with TRBJ1-3; TRBD1 aligns across 8 bases. The CDR3 covers 17 residues. Germline CDR1 is MNHEY and CDR2 is SVGEGT. Unmatched junction bases numbered 8, after V lost 4 bases and J lost 0 bases. CDR3 loop: CASSSRTGHFSGNTIYF. In DNA, the CDR3 is TGTGCCAGCAGTTCTCGGACAGGGCACTTCTCTGGAAACACCATATATTTT.

V gene TRBV24-1 combines with J gene TRBJ1-2, with 7 nucleotides matching TRBD1. CDR1 is KGHDR and CDR2 is SFDVKD in the germline V gene. The V gene end was trimmed by 4 bases and the J gene end by 6 bases; junction bases not matched to a gene: 7. CDR3 length: 14 amino acids. CDR3 nucleotides: TGTGCCACCAGTGAACTCGACAGGGCAAATGGCTACACCTTC. It is translated as CATSELDRANGYTF.

The chain joins TRBV5-1 to TRBJ1-3; D not resolved. This CDR3 region has 15 residues. Germline values: CDR1 SGHRS, CDR2 YFSETQ. V lost 0 bases to trimming and J lost 0 bases, with 7 bases between them. In nucleotides, the CDR3 is TGCGCCAGCAGCTTGGTCGGCAGCTCTGGAAACACCATATATTTT. Translation gives CASSLVGSSGNTIYF.

The V call is TRBV6-5, the J call TRBJ2-3, with D unclear. Deletions cut 6 bases from V and 1 base from J, with 8 bases between. CDR1 is MNHEY, CDR2 SVGAGI, per germline. The CDR3 has 13 amino acids. The CDR3 DNA reads TGTGCCAGCAGCCGGGCAGGCACAGATACGCAGTATTTT. Translating it yields CASSRAGTDTQYF.

The CDR3 loop reads CAGPGNTEAFF. CDR3 DNA sequence: TGCGCCGGCCCGGGGAACACTGAAGCTTTCTTT. V is TRBV5-1 and J is TRBJ1-1; no definite D call. The V gene lost 10 bases and the J gene lost 1 base, with 8 bases spanning the gap. There are 11 residues in the CDR3. Germline CDR1 reads SGHRS; CDR2 reads YFSETQ.